This T cell receptor beta chain is drawn from a study of blood T cell repertoires in COVID-19. About the research overall: COVID-19 samples from acute and convalescent phases originated in the United States, Italy and Spain. From T cells, B-cell-depleted T cells, or PBMCs came the material, which was cDNA or gDNA.

The authors' processing: Amplification with reference gene primers provided the estimates of nucleated cell counts. Produced via immunoSEQ multiplex PCR; TCRdb's table is partial and in-frame only. The V and J calls and clone size were taken over from that table, and D and trimming were inferred from the DNA. The data hold some 90,000 clones, with roughly 80% observed a single time. Sequenced sample: peripheral blood. The clonotype originates from a man between 60 and 75 years old with acute or convalescent COVID-19.

CDR3 in DNA: TGTGCCAGCAGTGGACAATGGGGGCTAGCTGGGAGCACAGATACGCAGTATTTT. It translates to CASSGQWGLAGSTDTQYF. The chain has TRBV9 and TRBJ2-3, with a tentative D call TRBD1 (6 bases). The CDR3 length is 18 residues. The V end was cut by 5 bases, the J end by 0 bases, with 22 bases between. Germline V lookup: CDR1 SGDLS, CDR2 YYNGEE. The full variable domain, completed using reference TRBV9 and TRBJ2-3, is DSGVTQTPKHLITATGQRVTLRCSPRSGDLSVYWYQQSLDQGLQFLIQYYNGEERAKGNILERFSAQQFPDLHSELNLSSLELGDSALYFCASSGQWGLAGSTDTQYFGPGTRLTVL.